The source of this T cell receptor beta chain is a study of blood T cell repertoires in COVID-19. Study details: PBMCs, B-cell-depleted T cells, or T cells were the source of the cDNA or gDNA that made up the material.

Unmatched junction bases numbered 4, after V lost 5 bases and J lost 5 bases. The CDR3 length is 13 residues. Germline CDR1 and CDR2: SGHNT and YENEEA. Source study methods: The authors estimated nucleated cell counts from reference gene primer amplification. The assay was immunoSEQ multiplex PCR, and TCRdb's table has in-frame clones only and misses some. The DNA gave D and trimming, while V, J and clone size come from that table. This sample yields under 250,000 clones, of which approximately 80% are seen a single time; around 2% belongs to the top ten. Across about two dozen US areas, participants ranged in age from roughly 18 to 95 years. Cohort allocation depended upon clinical history that participants reported.

The receptor comes from a man aged 55 to 70 who had recovered from COVID-19. The sequenced material came from PBMCs or T cells enriched from blood (not recorded which). The chain carries TRBV11-3 and TRBJ2-7; TRBD1 matches at 9 bases. This CDR3 reads CASSRTGVHEQYF. In DNA form, the CDR3 reads TGTGCCAGCAGCAGGACAGGGGTTCACGAGCAGTACTTC.